This T cell receptor beta chain was sequenced in a study of shared clonotypes between healthy human individuals. About the research overall: Researchers assigned three CD4 naive, three CD4 memory, two CD8 naive and one CD8 memory plate to each donor. The study, taken as a whole, reports: Rarefaction curves obtained for sorted subsets showed sequencing incomplete despite large depth.

Clones were sequenced by immunoSEQ multiplex PCR, and TCRdb holds only the in-frame ones, with some missing. The sample contains about 1.5 million clones, 95% to 99% of which appear only once. Germline-derived CDR1 and CDR2 are SNHLY and FYNNEI. The CDR3 is 11 amino acids. Trimming pared 6 bases from V and 8 bases from J, leaving 8 bases between. This clone was seen just once. Its target is not known. This TCR came from a man aged 30-40 years in good health. The sample was naive CD4+ T cells sorted from blood. Subset described: CD45RA+ positively selected. This chain connects TRBV2 to TRBJ2-1; D gene unclear. The chain's CDR3 is CASRPRDEQFF. CDR3 nucleotides: TGTGCCAGCAGGCCTCGAGATGAGCAGTTCTTC.